This T cell receptor (beta chain) was documented in a study of response to subunit inactivated influenza vaccine. Points from the study as a whole: After each seasonal influenza vaccination, few new T cells are recruited, the authors suggested.

Trimming took 3 bases from V and 8 from J; bases not matched to a gene: 9. Looked up from germline, CDR1 is LGHNA and CDR2 is YSLEER. The CDR3 runs 15 residues. MiXCR, run by TCRdb on the RT-PCR reads, gives a single entry per CDR3 protein. Of 800,000 or so distinct CDR3 sequences listed, less than 25% are singletons. To note about this clonotype: Its cognate antigen is unknown.

This chain connects TRBV4-3 to TRBJ2-1, with TRBD1 identical over 8 bases. Sequenced here: PBMCs from blood, sampled around 5 days after vaccination. The clonotype comes from a man in his fifties or sixties who received an inactivated influenza vaccine. This CDR3 reads CASSHAGQGGDEQFF. The CDR3 nucleotides are TGCGCCAGCAGCCACGCAGGACAGGGTGGGGATGAGCAGTTCTTC.